This T cell receptor (beta chain) was obtained from a study of blood T cells in healthy people across ages. Primers used in a second PCR of roughly 6 to 12 cycles were a sample-barcoded 5' primer and a J-beta primer mix. TCRdb re-called the 5' RACE reads through MiXCR, storing one row per CDR3 protein. The sample lists around 820,000 distinct CDR3 sequences; 25% were seen once. This clonotype was counted between two and nine times. These data were likewise used in another study, on T cells of mothers and their children. This second study says: Samples came from a few healthy Caucasian mothers and their six children. Each child gave a few million TCR beta CDR3 reads (each mother, over 8.5 million). Not a single persistent microchimeric T cell clone was detected.

The TCR originated in a boy between 10 and 17 years old in good health. The sample comprised blood.

The CDR3 sequence: CSAASDAQRTDTQYF. CDR3 nucleotides: TGCAGTGCCGCGTCCGATGCTCAACGCACAGATACGCAGTATTTT. The chain links TRBV20-1 to TRBJ2-3; no firm D call. Looked up from germline, CDR1 is DFQATT and CDR2 is SNEGSKA (reference sequence). Trimming pared 6 bases from V and 1 base from J, leaving 17 bases between. This CDR3 comprises 15 residues.